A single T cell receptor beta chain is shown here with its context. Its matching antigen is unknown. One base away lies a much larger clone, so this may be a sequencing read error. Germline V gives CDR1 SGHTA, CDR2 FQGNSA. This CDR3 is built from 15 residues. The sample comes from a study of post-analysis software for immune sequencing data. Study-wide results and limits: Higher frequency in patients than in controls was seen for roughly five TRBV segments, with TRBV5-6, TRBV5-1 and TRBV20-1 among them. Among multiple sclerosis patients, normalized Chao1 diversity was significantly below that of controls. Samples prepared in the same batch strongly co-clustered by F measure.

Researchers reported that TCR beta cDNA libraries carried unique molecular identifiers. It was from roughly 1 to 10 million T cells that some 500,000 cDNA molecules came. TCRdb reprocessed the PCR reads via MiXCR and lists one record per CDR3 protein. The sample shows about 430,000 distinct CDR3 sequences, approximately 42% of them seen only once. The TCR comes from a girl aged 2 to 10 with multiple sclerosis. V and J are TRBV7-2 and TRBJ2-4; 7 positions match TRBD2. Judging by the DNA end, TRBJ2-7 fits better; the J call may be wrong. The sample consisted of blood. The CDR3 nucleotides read TGTGCCAGCAGCTTAGAGGCTGCGGGAGTTAACGAGCAGTACTTC. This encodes CASSLEAAGVNEQYF.